A single sample is the source of the 16 T cell receptor beta chains below, sequenced in a study of T cell changes during pregnancy in multiple sclerosis. The protocol was immunoSEQ multiplex PCR, while the TCRdb copy is restricted to in-frame clones and leaves out a portion. The sample consists of about 77,000 clones, 85% to 95% of them appearing once. Material: peripheral blood, obtained after pregnancy. Receptor source: a female donor in good health, enrolled as a control in a pregnancy study.

The chain combines TRBV7-9 with TRBJ2-1; TRBD1 matches at 10 bases. The CDR3 is made up of 13 amino acids. CDR1 is SEHNR and CDR2 is FQNEAQ in the germline V gene (reference sequence). The junction had 8 bases not matched to a gene; V was cut back by 11 bases and J by 7 bases. The CDR3 bases are TGTGCCGTACAGGGACAGGGGAGAAATGAGCAGTTCTTC. Translated: CAVQGQGRNEQFF.

The V gene is TRBV6-5, the J gene TRBJ1-2; 7 bases fit TRBD1. Trimming cost V 2 bases and J 8 bases; bases outside gene matches: 8. Germline lookup yields CDR1 MNHEY and CDR2 SVGAGI. CDR3 length equals 14 residues. The CDR3 loop reads CASSYGTVGSGYTF. CDR3 nucleotide sequence: TGTGCCAGCAGTTACGGGACAGTAGGCTCGGGCTACACCTTC.

The V gene is TRBV2, the J gene TRBJ1-5, with 9 positions matching TRBD1. The CDR3 covers 15 residues. Per germline, CDR1 SNHLY and CDR2 FYNNEI. Losses at the gene ends were 4 bases for V and 5 bases for J; bases not matched to a gene: 6. The CDR3 DNA reads TGTGCCAGCAGTGGCTCGGGGACAGGGTATCAGCCCCAGCATTTT. This codes for CASSGSGTGYQPQHF.

J is TRBJ2-1 and V is TRBV7-3; 7 bases are a match to TRBD2. Looked up from germline, CDR1 is SGHTA and CDR2 is FQGTGA. The CDR3 sequence is 14 residues long. Trimming at V came to 5 bases and at J to 7 bases, leaving 8 bases not matched to a gene. CDR3 amino acids: CASSGQRGGNEQFF. The CDR3 DNA reads as TGTGCCAGCAGCGGGCAGCGGGGTGGAAATGAGCAGTTCTTC.

CDR3 protein: CASSRDRGNEGYTF. The CDR3 DNA reads TGCGCCAGCAGCCGGGACAGGGGTAATGAGGGCTACACCTTC. The V and J genes are TRBV5-1 and TRBJ1-2; 10 bases map to TRBD1. CDR1 is SGHRS, CDR2 YFSETQ, per germline. This CDR3 has 14 amino acids. The ends lost 4 bases at V and 8 bases at J; junction bases unmatched: 8.

This chain uses TRBV4-1 with TRBJ1-6; a weak D match, TRBD1 (5 bases). From germline, CDR1 is MGHRA and CDR2 YSYEKL. The CDR3 has 15 residues. Trimming removed 1 base from V and 7 bases from J, with 11 bases in between. In DNA, the CDR3 is TGCGCCAGCAGCCAAGGTCGGGGGGGGAATTCACCCCTCCACTTT. Translating it yields CASSQGRGGNSPLHF.

The rearrangement uses TRBV27 and TRBJ2-3; tentative D call: TRBD2 (7 bases). CDR1 and CDR2 from the germline V gene are MNHEY and SMNVEV (reference sequence). The V gene lost 11 bases and the J gene lost 2 bases, with 23 bases spanning the gap. The CDR3 sequence is 16 residues long. CDR3 in amino acids: CASYPLGGGLTDTQYF. The CDR3 coding sequence is TGTGCCTCATACCCCCTAGGGGGGGGCCTCACAGATACGCAGTATTTT.

This sequence joins TRBV20-1 and TRBJ1-1; no clear D. CDR1 and CDR2 (germline): DFQATT, SNEGSKA (reference sequence). Between the trimmed V and J ends, which lost 5 bases and 8 bases, there was a span of 12 bases. CDR3 length: 11 residues. CDR3: CSASLREEAFF. The CDR3 DNA follows: TGCAGTGCTTCTCTTAGAGAAGAAGCTTTCTTT.

The chain carries TRBV30 and TRBJ1-1; D possibly corresponds to TRBD1 (5 bases). Trimming left V 5 bases short and J 1 base short, with 11 bases between. CDR3 length: 13 amino acids. Germline V CDR1 and CDR2: GTSNPN, SVGIG (reference sequence). CDR3 sequence reads: CAWDRQPNTEAFF. The CDR3 DNA follows: TGTGCCTGGGATCGACAGCCGAACACTGAAGCTTTCTTT. The whole variable domain, remainder taken from reference TRBV30 and TRBJ1-1, is SQTIHQWPATLVQPVGSPLSLECTVEGTSNPNLYWYRQAAGRGLQLLFYSVGIGQISSEVPQNLSASRPQDRQFILSSKKLLLSDSGFYLCAWDRQPNTEAFFGQGTRLTVV.

The chain links TRBV6-1 to TRBJ1-1; tentatively, D is TRBD1 (6 bases). The CDR3 totals 14 residues. Germline CDR1 reads MNHNS; CDR2 reads SASEGT. V shed 2 bases and J shed 4 bases, with 11 bases lying between them. The CDR3 DNA sequence: TGTGCCAGCAGTGAACTGGGGGCGGGCACTGAAGCTTTCTTT. Its protein product is CASSELGAGTEAFF.

This chain joins TRBV6-5 and TRBJ2-7; D might be TRBD2 (5 bases). Trimming shortened V by 1 base and J by 2 bases, and 12 bases separated the two germline ends. This CDR3 contains 15 residues. CDR1 is MNHEY, CDR2 SVGAGI, per germline. The CDR3 sequence: CASSYWRGPTYEQYF. The CDR3 DNA follows: TGTGCCAGCAGTTACTGGCGAGGGCCTACCTACGAGCAGTACTTC.

The chain combines TRBV7-2 with TRBJ1-2, with 7 bases lining up with TRBD1. Germline V lookup: CDR1 SGHTA, CDR2 FQGNSA. Trimming cost V 5 bases and J 4 bases; bases outside gene matches: 7. The CDR3 runs 14 residues. CDR3 DNA: TGTGCCAGCAGCGCGCGACAGGGCGCCTATGGCTACACCTTC. The encoded protein is CASSARQGAYGYTF.

V and J are TRBV19 and TRBJ1-2; the D gene is possibly TRBD1 (6 bases). Germline V gene data show CDR1 as LNHDA and CDR2 as SQIVND (reference sequence). The CDR3 covers 14 residues. V was pared by 3 bases and J by 5 bases, with 13 bases between. Here the CDR3 DNA reads TGTGCCAGTAGTATCGGACAGCTTATTTATGGCTACACCTTC. It is translated as CASSIGQLIYGYTF.

This clone was counted a single time. The chain links TRBV6-5 to TRBJ2-5, with a tentative D call TRBD1 (5 bases). The DNA end is more similar to TRBJ2-7, so the J call may be wrong. This CDR3 has 12 residues. Germline lookup yields CDR1 MNHEY and CDR2 SVGAGI. In DNA form, the CDR3 reads TGTGCCAGCAGCCAAGGGGCTTACGAGCAGTACTTC. It is translated as CASSQGAYEQYF.

The chain employs TRBV4-2 and TRBJ2-3; D ambiguous. This CDR3 region has 13 residues. Germline V gives CDR1 LGHNA, CDR2 YNFKEQ. V dropped 0 bases and J dropped 6 bases, with 7 bases sitting between them. As DNA, the CDR3 is TGTGCCAGCAGCCAAGAAGGAGTGGATACGCAGTATTTT. This gives the protein CASSQEGVDTQYF.

The V and J genes are TRBV7-9 and TRBJ2-7; TRBD1 matches 11 bases. Germline loops: CDR1 SEHNR, CDR2 FQNEAQ (reference sequence). CDR3 length: 17 residues. The J segment lost 2 bases and the V segment lost 4 bases, leaving 10 bases of the junction unmatched. CDR3 protein: CASSSPRDRGSAYEQYF. In nucleotides, the CDR3 is TGTGCCAGCAGCTCTCCGAGGGACAGGGGGTCGGCCTACGAGCAGTACTTC.